This TCR beta chain was captured by sequencing in a study of T cells after yellow fever vaccination. Turning to the study itself: The fractions with low cell numbers were processed using SMART-Seq v4 Ultra Low Input.

TCRdb ran MiXCR on the 5' RACE reads and lists one entry per CDR3 protein. The data show 30,000 to 35,000 distinct CDR3 sequences, with 6.6% seen just once and 20% to 25% held by the top ten. General observations from the study: It was a small share of clonotypes that appeared in both CD4 and CD8 compartments. Repertoires sorted by FACS could include abundant clonotypes that are contaminants from the bulk population.

The table lists this clonotype with many counts. In germline, CDR1 is MNHEY, CDR2 SMNVEV (reference sequence). The CDR3 is 15 amino acids. V shed 3 bases, J shed 4 bases, and the junction held 3 bases outside the gene matches. The sequence was collected from a man younger than 30 who received the YFV17D yellow fever vaccine. This chain links TRBV27 with TRBJ2-5; 12 bases are shared with TRBD2. This material consisted of PBMCs, either bulk or a sorted T-cell subset (CD4+, CD8+, memory, or dextramer-sorted; not recorded which), taken on the day of the first yellow fever vaccination. This chain's CDR3 is CASSFLAGGTETQYF. The CDR3 DNA reads TGTGCCAGCAGTTTTCTAGCGGGGGGGACAGAGACCCAGTACTTC.